These T cell receptor beta chains were read from a single sample in a study of patients and donors after allogeneic stem cell transplantation. TCRdb processed the RT-PCR reads anew with MiXCR; each CDR3 protein has one entry. The sample lists approximately 160,000 distinct CDR3 sequences, nearly 25% occurring once. The sample consisted of blood, either unsorted or a sorted T cell fraction (not recorded which). The receptor source for this set is a human donor who was either an allogeneic HSCT recipient or a stem cell or donor lymphocyte infusion donor (not recorded which). It is not recorded whose cells these are; they may come from a transplant donor. CDR3s leave out the opening cysteine and the closing phenylalanine or tryptophan. Clone sizes are given selectively: once, few, many, or a class where the clone is expanded.

cdr3_length | v_call | clone_size | cdr3_aa
10 | TRBV30 | NA | AWSVLEREQY
10 | TRBV10-3 | NA | AISVYNQPQH
14 | TRBV11-2 | NA | ASSFSRDLPATEAF
17 | TRBV12-3/TRBV12-4 | NA | ASSLVGGYSFLSTDTQY
14 | TRBV6-5 | few | ASSYRGSGANSPLH
11 | TRBV14 | few | ASSQRGGNGYT
10 | TRBV4-3 | few | ASSQDPGQGE
13 | TRBV5-6 | few | ASRLTGSFVDTQY
11 | TRBV29-1 | NA | SVGGSLGTEAF
11 | TRBV2 | NA | ALPTEGDTEAF
11 | TRBV6-6 | many | AAQEFKNTEAF
16 | TRBV12-3/TRBV12-4 | NA | ASSYSPHRDRGTYEQY
11 | TRBV6-6 | NA | ASRAGNTDTQY
14 | TRBV5-1 | few | ASRPGGRIEHYGYT
11 | TRBV7-2 | few | ASSFGPANEQF
12 | TRBV7-9 | NA | ASSSGTGNTEAF
15 | TRBV10-3 | few | AISDSLAGVGTGELF
13 | TRBV20-1 | NA | SAFEVGGSNTEAF
10 | TRBV7-2 | few | ASSFSGVGYT
10 | TRBV9 | few | ASSVSTDTQY
13 | TRBV5-1 | few | ASSLVLSGNNEQF
14 | TRBV18 | many | ASSRPSGEAGNTIY
11 | TRBV20-1 | once | SASAGSTYEQY
15 | TRBV9 | NA | ASSHPEGGKGYNEQF